This record concerns one TCR beta chain sequence. What it binds is not known. The sample originates from a study of cytotoxic CD8 clonotypes in ibrutinib-treated CLL. Study information: Among responders, roughly 25 were partial and 2 complete; after median about 70 months, about 15 stayed remitted and some 12 progressed.

The protocol was immunoSEQ multiplex PCR, while the TCRdb copy is restricted to in-frame clones and leaves out a portion. The repertoire holds nearly 100,000 clones, with about 72% as singletons. General study points: Samples were collected at differing times from sustained-remission and progressing patients.

This clonotype was sampled from a human donor with chronic lymphocytic leukemia. Sample: PBMCs, taken after 12 months of ibrutinib treatment.

The CDR3 sequence: CAWSVADNQPQHF. DNA of the CDR3: TGTGCCTGGAGTGTGGCAGACAATCAGCCCCAGCATTTT. The gene calls are TRBV30 and TRBJ1-5; D gene unclear. Germline V gene data show CDR1 as GTSNPN and CDR2 as SVGIG (reference sequence). The germline V and J ends were trimmed by 0 bases and 3 bases, with 6 bases remaining between them. This CDR3 has 13 amino acids.